This is a list of T cell receptor beta chains from one sample in a study of blood T cell repertoires in COVID-19. Libraries were prepared by immunoSEQ multiplex PCR; TCRdb keeps only in-frame clonotypes and omits some of them. The table has 200,000 to 250,000 clones, 65% to 85% seen once. Sample: peripheral blood. These receptors were collected from a woman aged 80 or older with acute or convalescent COVID-19. The CDR3 runs from the conserved cysteine through the conserved F or W. D genes are given only for firm matches. Size values are once, few and many counts, or a class for expanded clones, and some rows have none.

v_call,clone_size,d_call,cdr3_aa
TRBV28,NA,TRBD2,CASSLSSILAGSYNEQFF
TRBV7-7,NA,NA,CASSLQDTGELFF
TRBV2,once,TRBD1,CASSDSGQGNQPQHF
TRBV29-1,once,NA,CSGGSGGMDEQFF
TRBV7-3,NA,NA,CASSPSPNTEAFF
TRBV27,NA,TRBD1,CASSFLGQGLSPYGYTF
TRBV24-1,NA,TRBD2,CATSALGGGRETQYF
TRBV28,NA,TRBD2,CASSSYPRGTTAYEQYF
TRBV5-1,NA,TRBD2,CASSRRGAGGPRDGELFF
TRBV15,few,NA,CATSRGGESNQPQHF
TRBV28,NA,NA,CASSAPTGEQAFF
TRBV6-5,NA,NA,CASSYSPQTPLHF
TRBV9,NA,TRBD1,CASSVAGGGTDTQYF
TRBV28,NA,NA,CASSFAGTPYSNQPQHF
TRBV5-3,NA,TRBD1,CARSGTGGNTEAFF
TRBV30,NA,TRBD2,CAWLGRGTDTQYF
TRBV6-1,NA,NA,CASSEWSGLSYGYTF
TRBV30,NA,NA,CAWSGVVSSYNEQFF
TRBV18,NA,TRBD1,CASSPLGTGELWEQFF
TRBV25-1,NA,NA,CASSEPDMNTEAFF
TRBV10-1,NA,NA,CASSDPGNEQYF
TRBV7-3,NA,NA,CASRLQGGTTVGYTF
TRBV27,NA,NA,CASSPRGEIVYTF
TRBV29-1,NA,NA,CSATEGYGYTF
TRBV2,NA,NA,CASSDGRPPKGLNEQFF
TRBV28,once,TRBD2,CASSLAGATDTQYF
TRBV18,NA,TRBD1,CASSQGQSSGNTIYF
TRBV15,NA,NA,CATSRDQLGGTEAFF
TRBV5-6,NA,NA,CASSFSGQNLDLRANVLTF
TRBV28,NA,NA,CASSLGSGVYGYTF
TRBV9,NA,TRBD2,CASSAGLVSGELFF
TRBV28,NA,TRBD1,CASGDRVRSPLHF
TRBV28,NA,TRBD1,CASTLGDRVWMNTEAFF
TRBV6-6,NA,TRBD1,CASSFNPGQGWSYTF
TRBV30,NA,TRBD1,CAWSGQGRIQYNEQFF
TRBV29-1,NA,TRBD1,CSVDPGQAQFF
TRBV5-4,NA,TRBD2,CASSLAGGRPTDTQYF
TRBV7-8,NA,TRBD1,CASSWTGGVSFPYEQYF
TRBV5-1,NA,TRBD1,CASNRDRDAPQYF
TRBV5-6,NA,NA,CASSFDFASETQYF
TRBV7-3,once,TRBD1,CASSGTGNTGELFF
TRBV5-5,NA,TRBD2,CASSLGVAGGRGQFF
TRBV11-2,NA,TRBD2,CAARGGHTGELFF
TRBV28,NA,TRBD2,CASTRGLAGNTGELFF
TRBV18,few,TRBD1,CASSLRSSADRGHEQYF
TRBV27,once,NA,CASSNFPAGWIF
TRBV27,NA,TRBD1,CASSLRDRRTEAFF
TRBV10-1,NA,NA,CASSESQRGEAFF
TRBV2,NA,NA,CASSGVSVGELFF
TRBV3-1/TRBV3-2,NA,TRBD1,CASSRGTGAADTQYF
TRBV19,NA,NA,CASSMDRNAGELLF
TRBV20-1,few,TRBD1,CSASSSRDRASGNTIYF